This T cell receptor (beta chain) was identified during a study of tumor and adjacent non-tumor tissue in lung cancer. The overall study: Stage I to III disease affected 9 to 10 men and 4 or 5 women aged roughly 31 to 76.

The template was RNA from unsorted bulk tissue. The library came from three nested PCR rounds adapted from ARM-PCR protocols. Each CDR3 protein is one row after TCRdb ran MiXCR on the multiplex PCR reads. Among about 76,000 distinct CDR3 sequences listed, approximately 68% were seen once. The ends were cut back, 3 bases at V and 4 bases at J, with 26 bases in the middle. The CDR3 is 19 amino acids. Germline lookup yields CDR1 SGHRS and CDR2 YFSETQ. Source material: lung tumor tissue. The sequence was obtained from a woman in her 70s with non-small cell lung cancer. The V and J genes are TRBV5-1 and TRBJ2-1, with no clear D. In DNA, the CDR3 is TGCGCCAGCAGCTCCCCCGCTAACGCCTCGGAACCCTCATACAATGAGCAGTTCTTC. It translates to CASSSPANASEPSYNEQFF. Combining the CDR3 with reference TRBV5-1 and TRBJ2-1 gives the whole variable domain KAGVTQTPRYLIKTRGQQVTLSCSPISGHRSVSWYQQTPGQGLQFLFEYFSETQRNKGNFPGRFSGRQFSNSRSEMNVSTLELGDSALYLCASSSPANASEPSYNEQFFGPGTRLTVL.